This T cell receptor beta chain originates from a study of regulatory T cells in long-lasting Graves disease. Study in general: Graves' cases, newly diagnosed, had used antithyroid drugs under 3 months. Regarding the study as a whole: TCR diversity was lower in persistent Graves' patients (versus newly diagnosed ones). Study was limited to peripheral blood, excluding thyroid tissue.

There are 12 residues in the CDR3. The germline V gene has CDR1 SQVTM and CDR2 ANQGSEA. V lost 4 bases, J lost 4 bases, and 10 bases lay in between. Notes on this clonotype: Antigen unknown.

Time point defined: newly diagnosed GD, antithyroid drugs for less than 3 months. Scientists built the TCR library using RNA that was extracted from PBMCs. Assembly of TCR beta libraries relied on iRepertoire HTBI primers together with Arm-PCR of CDR3 regions. TCRdb called the multiplex PCR reads again in MiXCR, with one record for every CDR3 protein. The table has around 420,000 distinct CDR3 sequences, about 16% seen once. This clonotype was sampled from a female donor with Graves disease. Material: peripheral blood mononuclear cells (PBMCs), obtained at new diagnosis, from a patient treated with antithyroid drugs. The chain combines TRBV29-1 with TRBJ1-1; no firm D call. Here the CDR3 DNA reads TGCAGCGTTGCTCGGGTTAGCACTGAAGCTTTCTTT. As protein: CSVARVSTEAFF. Full variable domain (rest looked up from reference TRBV29-1 and TRBJ1-1): SAVISQKPSRDICQRGTSLTIQCQVDSQVTMMFWYRQQPGQSLTLIATANQGSEATYESGFVIDKFPISRPNLTFSTLTVSNMSPEDSSIYLCSVARVSTEAFFGQGTRLTVV.